These 20 T cell receptor beta chains share one sample of origin, sequenced in a study of cytomegalovirus exposure and HLA in healthy donors (dated by TCRdb to about 2017). The library was prepared using the immunoSEQ multiplex PCR assay. For the multiplex PCR, a mixture combining 60 forward primers for TCR Vbeta segments and 13 reverse primers for TCR Jbeta segments was used. TCRdb took over this immuneACCESS table, retaining in-frame rearrangements with V and J assigned. Such tables are incomplete; in checked studies, under half of the missing clones stem from an unresolved V gene, and the remainder is unexplained. The sample contains about 94,000 clones, 6.5% to 8% of them found a single time. The ten most abundant clones make up about 2.3% of the sample. Sequenced: PBMCs. The source of these receptors is a man aged 50 to 60 in good health and CMV-seronegative.

This clone occurred a few times. The rearrangement uses TRBV28 and TRBJ1-2; 11 positions match TRBD1. Looked up from germline, CDR1 is MDHEN and CDR2 is SYDVKM. There are 15 residues in the CDR3. The junction had 8 bases not matched to a gene; V was cut back by 5 bases and J by 6 bases. The CDR3, as DNA: TGTGCCAGCAGTGGGACAGGGGGATTCGGGAATGGCTACACCTTC. It yields the protein CASSGTGGFGNGYTF.

In its sample, this clone was seen a few times. This rearrangement joins TRBV25-1 to TRBJ2-1, with unresolved D. CDR3 length: 13 amino acids. CDR1 MGHDK and CDR2 SYGVNS come from the germline V gene. Trimming cost V 1 base and J 7 bases, with 8 bases left between them. The CDR3 here is CASSESSGNEQFF. Written as DNA, the CDR3 is TGTGCCAGCAGTGAATCTTCCGGTAATGAGCAGTTCTTC.

This clone was picked up a small number of times. CDR3 loop: CASSYNNRGLTYNEQFF. CDR3 bases: TGTGCCAGCAGTTATAATAACAGGGGGCTAACCTACAATGAGCAGTTCTTC. The chain combines TRBV7-9 with TRBJ2-1; 9 positions agree with TRBD1. Germline loops: CDR1 SEHNR, CDR2 FQNEAQ (reference sequence). The CDR3 extends over 17 amino acids. Trimming at V came to 6 bases and at J to 2 bases, leaving 11 bases not matched to a gene. The full variable domain, with the rest looked up from reference TRBV7-9 and TRBJ2-1, is DTGVSQNPRHKITKRGQNVTFRCDPISEHNRLYWYRQTLGQGPEFLTYFQNEAQLEKSRLLSDRFSAERPKGSFSTLEIQRTEQGDSAMYLCASSYNNRGLTYNEQFFGPGTRLTVL.

To note about this clone: A much larger clone is a single base away; this may be a read error. The chain couples TRBV5-6 to TRBJ2-7; D unclear. The CDR3 consists of 12 residues. V was shortened by 0 bases and J by 2 bases, with 3 bases between the two germline ends. CDR1 and CDR2 from the germline V gene are SGHDT and YYEEEE. CDR3 nucleotides: TGTGCCAGCAGCTTGGACACCTACGAGCAGTACTTC. Translation gives CASSLDTYEQYF.

The chain joins TRBV12-5 to TRBJ2-3, with TRBD1 matching over 9 bases. The CDR3 sequence is 15 residues long. Germline CDR1 is LGHNT and CDR2 is FRNRAP. Germline trimming cut 7 bases from V and 0 bases from J; bases unmatched to any gene: 5. In nucleotides, the CDR3 is TGTGCTAGTGCCCGAGGACAGGGGAGCACAGATACGCAGTATTTT. Protein sequence: CASARGQGSTDTQYF.

The chain links TRBV4-1 to TRBJ1-1; maybe TRBD1 (5 bases). Per germline, CDR1 MGHRA and CDR2 YSYEKL. The CDR3 has 14 amino acids. Trimming stripped 6 bases from V and 3 bases from J, with 14 bases between. The DNA for the CDR3 is TGCGCCAGCAGTACGGGGGGAAGTTACACTGAAGCTTTCTTT. Translating gives CASSTGGSYTEAFF.

V is TRBV5-6 and J is TRBJ1-1, with a possible D match to TRBD1 (5 bases). Deletions cut 1 base from V and 3 bases from J, with 13 bases between. Germline V gene sequence: CDR1 SGHDT, CDR2 YYEEEE. The CDR3 extends over 15 amino acids. The CDR3 loop is CASSLFHQGHTEAFF. Here the CDR3 DNA reads TGTGCCAGCAGCTTGTTCCATCAGGGCCACACTGAAGCTTTCTTT.

The chain links TRBV5-1 to TRBJ1-3; TRBD1 matches at 8 bases. V lost 4 bases and J lost 4; bases outside the gene matches: 4. The CDR3 extends over 14 amino acids. Per germline, CDR1 SGHRS and CDR2 YFSETQ. DNA for the CDR3: TGCGCCAGCAGCACGGGACAGGAAGGAAACACCATATATTTT. Protein product: CASSTGQEGNTIYF.

The chain couples TRBV19 to TRBJ2-1, with TRBD2 identical over 8 bases. The germline gives CDR1 LNHDA, CDR2 SQIVND (reference sequence). Trimming removed 2 bases from V and 2 bases from J; junction bases left unmatched: 2. The CDR3 has 15 amino acids. As DNA, the CDR3 is TGTGCCAGTAGTATAAGTAGCGGGACCTACAATGAGCAGTTCTTC. It encodes CASSISSGTYNEQFF.

The chain combines TRBV5-4 with TRBJ2-3; D remains unclear. In germline, CDR1 is SGHNT, CDR2 YYREEE (reference sequence). V gave up 5 bases and J gave up 0 bases, with 19 bases separating them. The CDR3 covers 17 residues. For the CDR3, the DNA is TGTGCCAGCAGTAAGAGGTCCCCCCTCCCTAGCACAGATACGCAGTATTTT. This codes for CASSKRSPLPSTDTQYF.

The gene calls are TRBV6-5 and TRBJ1-5, with 9 positions matching TRBD1. CDR3 size: 13 residues. Unmatched junction bases numbered 3, after V lost 5 bases and J lost 7 bases. CDR1 and CDR2 (germline): MNHEY, SVGAGI. The CDR3 loop reads CASSRQGGQPQHF. As DNA, the CDR3 is TGTGCCAGCAGTCGACAGGGGGGACAGCCCCAGCATTTT.

This clone was counted a few times. The J gene is TRBJ1-6, the V gene TRBV4-2, with a tentative D call TRBD1 (5 bases). Between the trimmed V and J ends, which lost 0 bases and 7 bases, there was a span of 10 bases. The CDR3 has 15 amino acids. Looked up from germline, CDR1 is LGHNA and CDR2 is YNFKEQ. CDR3 bases: TGTGCCAGCAGCCAAGATCTCGGACAAAATTCACCCCTCCACTTT. It yields the protein CASSQDLGQNSPLHF.

This clone was counted only a few times. The genes are TRBV5-4 and TRBJ1-1, with TRBD1 matching over 11 bases. Germline V lookup: CDR1 SGHNT, CDR2 YYREEE (reference sequence). This CDR3 region has 15 residues. The V and J ends lost 2 bases and 4 bases, in that order; junction bases with no gene match: 4. CDR3 nucleotides: TGTGCCAGCAGCTTAGGGACAGGGGGGACCACTGAAGCTTTCTTT. Protein: CASSLGTGGTTEAFF.

Ten or more counts support this clone. The CDR3 region has the DNA TGTGCCGGTGGTGGGAGGGAGACCCAGTACTTC. As protein: CAGGGRETQYF. The rearrangement joins TRBV6-1 to TRBJ2-5; maybe TRBD2 (6 bases). CDR1 is MNHNS and CDR2 is SASEGT in the germline V gene. V lost 11 bases and J lost 5, with 12 bases in between. The CDR3 extends over 11 amino acids.

This clone has more than one count but fewer than ten. The chain has TRBV30 and TRBJ1-4, with TRBD1 matching 7 bases. V gave up 0 bases and J gave up 5 bases; unmatched junction bases: 9. This CDR3 has 16 amino acids. Germline CDR1 and CDR2: GTSNPN and SVGIG (reference sequence). The CDR3 protein is CAWSVGMTGWNEKLFF. The CDR3 region has the DNA TGTGCCTGGAGTGTAGGGATGACAGGGTGGAATGAAAAACTGTTTTTT. Based on the CDR3 plus reference TRBV30 and TRBJ1-4, the full variable domain is SQTIHQWPATLVQPVGSPLSLECTVEGTSNPNLYWYRQAAGRGLQLLFYSVGIGQISSEVPQNLSASRPQDRQFILSSKKLLLSDSGFYLCAWSVGMTGWNEKLFFGSGTQLSVL.

V and J are TRBV19 and TRBJ2-7, with 8 bases aligning to TRBD2. CDR3 length: 15 residues. V was clipped by 5 bases and J by 0 bases; unmatched bases: 6. Looked up from germline, CDR1 is LNHDA and CDR2 is SQIVND (reference sequence). The CDR3 coding sequence is TGTGCCAGTAGTCCGGGGGGGACCTTCTCCTACGAGCAGTACTTC. This gives the protein CASSPGGTFSYEQYF.

This chain connects TRBV2 to TRBJ1-3, with D possibly matching TRBD1 (6 bases). The V end was cut by 4 bases, the J end by 0 bases, with 7 bases between. Germline CDR1 and CDR2: SNHLY and FYNNEI. CDR3 length: 14 amino acids. The CDR3 DNA sequence: TGTGCCAGCAGTGCGGACAGCTCTGGAAACACCATATATTTT. Encoded protein: CASSADSSGNTIYF.

Only a few counts were recorded for this clone. The chain employs TRBV15 and TRBJ1-2; D perhaps matches TRBD1 (6 bases). Trimming stripped 0 bases from V and 8 bases from J, with 13 bases between. Germline V gene data show CDR1 as LNHNV and CDR2 as YYDKDF (reference sequence). The CDR3 has 14 amino acids. CDR3 amino acids: CATSRDRTEPGYTF. The CDR3 DNA follows: TGTGCCACCAGCAGAGATAGGACAGAGCCCGGCTACACCTTC.

This clone was counted only a few times. J is TRBJ2-3 and V is TRBV9, with TRBD2 matching 7 bases. CDR1 SGDLS and CDR2 YYNGEE come from the germline V gene. This CDR3 contains 17 residues. With 0 bases clipped from V and 1 base from J, the junction kept 8 bases outside the gene matches. The CDR3 loop is CASSVEASGIGTDTQYF. The CDR3 coding sequence is TGTGCCAGCAGCGTAGAGGCTAGCGGTATAGGCACAGATACGCAGTATTTT.

The V gene is TRBV9, the J gene TRBJ1-1, with D perhaps TRBD1 (6 bases). The CDR3 consists of 14 residues. The germline gives CDR1 SGDLS, CDR2 YYNGEE. Trimming shortened V by 4 bases and J by 1 base, and 11 bases separated the two germline ends. CDR3 amino acids: CASSTGHPNTEAFF. The CDR3 DNA sequence: TGTGCCAGCAGCACGGGACACCCGAACACTGAAGCTTTCTTT.